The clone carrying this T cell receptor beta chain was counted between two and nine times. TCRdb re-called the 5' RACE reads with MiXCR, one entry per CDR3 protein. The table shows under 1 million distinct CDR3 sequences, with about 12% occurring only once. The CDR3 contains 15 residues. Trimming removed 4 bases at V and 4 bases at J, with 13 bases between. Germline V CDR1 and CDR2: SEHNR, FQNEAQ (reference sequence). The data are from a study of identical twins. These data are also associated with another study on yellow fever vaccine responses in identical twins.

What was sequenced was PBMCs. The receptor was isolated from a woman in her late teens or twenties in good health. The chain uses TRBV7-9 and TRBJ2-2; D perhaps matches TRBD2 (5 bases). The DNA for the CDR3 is TGTGCCAGCAGCTCACTAGGCGGCGTCACCGGGGAGCTGTTTTTT. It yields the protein CASSSLGGVTGELFF.